A selection of T cell receptor beta chains follows, all from one sample in a study of T-cell reconstitution after alpha-beta-depleted transplantation in children. Each CDR3 protein gets one entry after TCRdb re-called the PCR reads with MiXCR. The sample shows about 170,000 distinct CDR3 sequences, around 10% of them seen only once. The sample was PBMCs, taken before TCRalphabeta/CD19-depleted stem cell transplant. These receptor sequences come from a boy younger than 10 with acute myeloid leukemia, due to receive a stem cell transplant. CDR3s include the opening cysteine and the closing phenylalanine or tryptophan. The D gene is left open where the match is weak. Clone size is given for some rows only: seen once, a few or many times, or a class if the clone is expanded.

v_gene	abundance	j_gene	d_gene	CDR3aa	CDR3nt
TRBV19	few	TRBJ2-4	.	CASSSRWSAQYF	TGTGCCAGTAGTTCCCGTTGGTCGGCTCAGTACTTC
TRBV7-2	many	TRBJ2-1	.	CASSLGTPTRKFF	TGTGCCAGCAGCTTAGGGACACCGACTCGGAAGTTCTTC
TRBV19	few	TRBJ2-6	TRBD2	CASSDPAGLAGGNSGANVLTF	TGTGCCAGTAGCGACCCCGCGGGACTAGCGGGGGGGAACTCTGGGGCCAACGTCCTGACTTTC
TRBV5-1	many	TRBJ1-1	.	CASSLRRGVYTEAFF	TGCGCCAGCAGCTTGCGGCGAGGGGTCTACACTGAAGCTTTCTTT
TRBV4-2	few	TRBJ1-1	.	CASSPSDRLNTEAFF	TGTGCCAGCAGCCCTTCAGACAGACTGAACACTGAAGCTTTCTTT
TRBV6-5	many	TRBJ2-6	.	CASSYGRVALGANVLTF	TGTGCCAGCAGTTACGGCAGGGTAGCTCTGGGGGCCAACGTCCTGACTTTC
TRBV7-2	many	TRBJ2-1	.	CASSLGLYPYNEQFF	TGTGCCAGCAGCTTAGGACTATACCCCTACAATGAGCAGTTCTTC
TRBV5-6	many	TRBJ1-6	TRBD1	CASSLQGANSPLHF	TGTGCCAGCAGCTTACAGGGGGCCAATTCACCCCTCCACTTT
TRBV12-3/TRBV12-4	many	TRBJ2-5	TRBD1	CASSRDRETQYF	TGTGCCAGCAGCCGGGACAGAGAGACCCAGTACTTC
TRBV20-1	many	TRBJ1-5	TRBD1	CSARQGLGQPQHF	TGCAGTGCAAGACAGGGGTTAGGTCAGCCCCAGCATTTT
TRBV7-9	.	TRBJ2-1	.	CASSLGTANEQFF	TGTGCCAGCAGCTTAGGGACAGCTAATGAGCAGTTCTTC
TRBV20-1	many	TRBJ1-2	.	CSAITGSHYGYTF	TGCAGTGCTATTACAGGGAGTCACTATGGCTACACCTTC
TRBV7-7	few	TRBJ2-1	.	CASSSGSSNEQFF	TGTGCCAGCAGCTCCGGGAGTAGCAATGAGCAGTTCTTC
TRBV20-1	many	TRBJ2-5	TRBD1	CSAREGQGQETQYF	TGCAGTGCTAGAGAGGGACAGGGGCAAGAGACCCAGTACTTC
TRBV5-4	many	TRBJ2-1	TRBD2	CASSLKRGAGEQFF	TGTGCCAGCAGCTTAAAGCGGGGGGCGGGGGAGCAGTTCTTC
TRBV14	few	TRBJ1-5	TRBD1	CASSRTGTDRAMVNQPQHF	TGTGCCAGCAGCCGAACCGGGACAGACCGGGCCATGGTCAATCAGCCCCAGCATTTT
TRBV27	many	TRBJ2-3	TRBD1	CASSSSGTGGADLSTDTQYF	TGTGCCAGCAGTTCATCCGGGACAGGGGGCGCGGATTTGAGCACAGATACGCAGTATTTT
TRBV24-1	many	TRBJ2-2	TRBD1	CATSDHRGGELFF	TGTGCCACCAGTGACCACAGGGGTGGGGAGCTGTTTTTT